The 9 T cell receptor beta chains listed next were all sequenced from one sample in a study of tumor and adjacent non-tumor tissue in lung cancer (dated by TCRdb to about 2018). The library was produced with multiplex PCR. Sequencing used an Illumina HiSeq 2500. TCRbeta libraries were constructed through three rounds of nested PCR with primers (Table S4) according to protocols adapted from ARM-PCR. TCRdb reprocessing: public reads trimmed at Q25 with fastp, clones called with MiXCR, in-frame beta chains kept. Entries are consolidated by CDR3 protein sequence, retaining the most common genes and DNA. Present in this sample are around 50,000 distinct CDR3 sequences, roughly two thirds of which were seen just once. Clones ranked in the top ten supply about 32% of the sample. Bulk unsorted tissue served as the source for RNA extraction, and RNA quality was assessed using a NanoDrop ND-1000 and an Agilent 2100. For the normal lung samples, distant non-tumor tissue was collected more than 3 cm away from the tumor edge.

The specimen sequenced was distant non-tumor lung tissue. All receptors derive from a woman between 70 and 85 years old with non-small cell lung cancer.

Worth noting for this clonotype: The CDR3 carries no conserved terminal phenylalanine or tryptophan, so it likely arises from a read error. V gene TRBV4-1 combines with J gene TRBJ1-4; possibly TRBD1 for D (5 bases). The CDR3 has 20 residues. The V gene lost 5 bases and the J gene lost 0 bases, with 25 bases spanning the gap. The germline V gene encodes CDR1 MGHRA and CDR2 YSYEKL. CDR3 loop: CASSTQGEGLGFATNEKLFY. The DNA for the CDR3 is TGCGCCAGCAGCACCCAGGGTGAGGGTTTGGGATTTGCAACTAATGAAAAACTGTTTTAT.

As to this clonotype: A much larger clone differs by one base, so this may be a read error. The chain employs TRBV20-1 and TRBJ2-3, with 10 bases identical to TRBD2. This CDR3 is 15 amino acids long. CDR1 and CDR2 (germline): DFQATT, SNEGSKA (reference sequence). The V and J ends lost 2 bases and 5 bases, in that order; junction bases with no gene match: 7. CDR3 region: CSARTSGTGIDTQYF. DNA for the CDR3: TGCAGTGCTAGAACTAGCGGGACGGGTATAGATACGCAGTATTTT.

The rearrangement uses TRBV29-1 and TRBJ2-1; weak D call: TRBD2 (5 bases). The germline gives CDR1 SQVTM, CDR2 ANQGSEA. Trimming took off 7 bases at V and 7 bases at J, with 23 bases between the two ends. The CDR3 contains 15 residues. CDR3 DNA sequence: TGCAGCGCATCCTTGGCGAGAGGGCTAGGGAATGAGCAGTTCTTC. Protein: CSASLARGLGNEQFF.

This clonotype has only a few counts. V gene TRBV28 combines with J gene TRBJ1-6, with D unresolved. V was pared by 3 bases and J by 4 bases, with 16 bases between. The CDR3 loop spans 17 amino acids. Germline-derived CDR1 and CDR2 are MDHEN and SYDVKM. The CDR3 loop is CASSFSPGTVYNSPLHF. CDR3 in DNA: TGTGCCAGCAGTTTTTCCCCAGGAACGGTTTATAATTCACCCCTCCACTTT.

About this clonotype: Its ends do not fully match the called genes, so a read error is possible. This chain uses TRBV11-1 with TRBJ2-1, with D perhaps given as TRBD1 or TRBD2 (5 bases each). The CDR3 consists of 13 residues. Germline V gene data show CDR1 as SGHAT and CDR2 as FQDESV (reference sequence). In DNA, the CDR3 is TGTGCCAGCAACCAGGGACCTAACAATGAGCTGTTCTTC. It encodes CASNQGPNNELFF.

For this clonotype: The junction does not match germline at one end; this may be a read error. The gene calls are TRBV7-9 and TRBJ2-7, with no clear D. CDR1 and CDR2 from the germline V gene are SEHNR and FQNEAQ (reference sequence). The CDR3 loop spans 12 amino acids. CDR3 nucleotides: TGTGTCAGCAGCTTCCATTCCGCCGAGCAGTATTTC. Its protein product is CVSSFHSAEQYF. Looking up the rest from reference TRBV7-9 and TRBJ2-7 gives the full variable domain: DTGVSQNPRHKITKRGQNVTFRCDPISEHNRLYWYRQTLGQGPEFLTYFQNEAQLEKSRLLSDRFSAERPKGSFSTLEIQRTEQGDSAMYLCVSSFHSAEQYFGPGTRLTVT.

Concerning this clonotype itself: Likely a read error: the CDR3 ends without its conserved phenylalanine or tryptophan. The DNA is omitted, as the CDR3 cannot be located on it reliably, and the CDR3 follows TCRdb's listing. The V and J genes are TRBV5-6 and TRBJ2-7; TRBD1 was called by the table and not checked on the DNA. The CDR3 sequence runs 14 residues, both termini included. Germline V gives CDR1 SGHDT, CDR2 YYEEEE. CDR3 region: CASSLPGDSYEQYL.

The table lists this clonotype with a count of one. Germline and junction disagree at one end, which may indicate a read error. The chain combines TRBV29-1 with TRBJ2-3; 9 bases fit TRBD1. Germline V gene lookup returns CDR1 SQVTM and CDR2 ANQGSEA. The CDR3 covers 15 residues. The CDR3 spells CSVEMDRGISDMQYF. The CDR3 nucleotides are TGCAGTGTTGAAATGGACAGGGGAATTTCAGATATGCAGTATTTT.

Worth noting for this clonotype: No conserved phenylalanine or tryptophan ends this CDR3, so it is likely a read error. The chain couples TRBV6-2 or TRBV6-3 to TRBJ2-7; 9 bases fit TRBD1. Germline-derived CDR1 and CDR2 are MNHEY and SVGEGT. V gave up 9 bases and J gave up 2 bases; unmatched junction bases: 8. The CDR3 consists of 14 residues. CDR3 in DNA: TGTGCCAGTACCGTGGACAGGGGCCCCTACGAGCAGTACTCC. The encoded protein is CASTVDRGPYEQYS.